What follows is one T cell receptor beta chain and its context. Per germline, CDR1 SEHNR and CDR2 FQNEAQ (reference sequence). Trimming removed 0 bases from V and 5 bases from J, with 11 bases in between. The CDR3 covers 14 residues. This sample is part of a study of cytomegalovirus exposure and HLA in healthy donors. Both 60 Vbeta primers and 13 Jbeta primers went into the PCR. Here immunoSEQ multiplex PCR was the method, and the copy in TCRdb shows in-frame clones only, minus some. Seen here are some 120,000 clones, 75% to 85% observed once, and the top ten hold 3% to 3.5%. The chain is built from TRBV7-9 and TRBJ2-7; possible D gene TRBD1, 5 bases. Sequencing used PBMCs. This TCR derives from a male donor in good health and CMV-seronegative. CDR3 bases: TGTGCCAGCAGCTTAGCTTCCAGGGTCCACGAGCAGTACTTC. It encodes CASSLASRVHEQYF.